This T cell receptor beta chain was profiled in a study of blood T cells in healthy people across ages. Comments on this clonotype: Its antigen is still unknown.

The CDR3 sequence is 17 residues long. With 4 bases clipped from V and 9 bases from J, the junction kept 12 bases outside the gene matches. Germline CDR1 and CDR2: SGHRS and YFSETQ. Study findings and constraints: Underestimates were what the diversity estimates from one million T cells were considered to be.

With a J-beta primer mix and a sample-barcoded 5' primer, a second PCR ran 7 to 11 cycles. TCRdb recomputed calls from the 5' RACE reads with MiXCR, one row per CDR3 protein. In the table there are around 1.5 million distinct CDR3 sequences, approximately 40% of which are singletons. The sample comprised blood. The V call is TRBV5-1, the J call TRBJ2-1; 14 nucleotides align to TRBD2. This TCR came from a woman aged 18-29 years in good health. The CDR3, as DNA: TGCGCCAGCAGCCCGGGACTAGCGGGAGTGGCTGAACTTGAGCAGTTCTTC. This sequence encodes CASSPGLAGVAELEQFF. Full variable domain (outside the CDR3, taken from reference TRBV5-1 and TRBJ2-1): KAGVTQTPRYLIKTRGQQVTLSCSPISGHRSVSWYQQTPGQGLQFLFEYFSETQRNKGNFPGRFSGRQFSNSRSEMNVSTLELGDSALYLCASSPGLAGVAELEQFFGPGTRLTVL.